Listed here are 9 T cell receptor beta chains from one sample, sequenced in a study of blood T cell repertoires in COVID-19. Libraries were prepared by immunoSEQ multiplex PCR; TCRdb keeps only in-frame clonotypes and omits some of them. Here the sample spans about 120,000 clones, around 79% being singletons. The sample taken for sequencing was peripheral blood. The receptors come from a man aged 65 to 85 with acute or convalescent COVID-19.

The chain's CDR3 is CASSYRQGMGNQPQHF. In DNA, the CDR3 is TGTGCCAGCAGCTATAGACAGGGGATGGGCAATCAGCCCCAGCATTTT. This chain links TRBV5-6 with TRBJ1-5, with 8 nucleotides matching TRBD1. The CDR3 contains 16 residues. In germline, CDR1 is SGHDT, CDR2 YYEEEE. V trimming: 3 bases; J trimming: 2 bases; junction bases outside the gene matches: 7. The full variable domain, completed using reference TRBV5-6 and TRBJ1-5, is DAGVTQSPTHLIKTRGQQVTLRCSPKSGHDTVSWYQQALGQGPQFIFQYYEEEERQRGNFPDRFSGHQFPNYSSELNVNALLLGDSALYLCASSYRQGMGNQPQHFGDGTRLSIL.

The chain combines TRBV5-1 with TRBJ2-3; maybe TRBD1 (6 bases). There are 14 residues in the CDR3. Trimming removed 4 bases from V and 3 bases from J, with 12 bases in between. Germline CDR1 reads SGHRS; CDR2 reads YFSETQ. The CDR3 region is CASSPTGPTDTQYF. The CDR3 DNA follows: TGCGCCAGCAGCCCGACAGGTCCTACAGATACGCAGTATTTT. Combining the CDR3 with reference TRBV5-1 and TRBJ2-3 gives the whole variable domain KAGVTQTPRYLIKTRGQQVTLSCSPISGHRSVSWYQQTPGQGLQFLFEYFSETQRNKGNFPGRFSGRQFSNSRSEMNVSTLELGDSALYLCASSPTGPTDTQYFGPGTRLTVL.

The DNA of the CDR3 is TGTGCCAGCAGTGAAGCGCTCAGTAATAAAGAGACCCAGTACTTC. This translates into CASSEALSNKETQYF. The chain uses TRBV2 and TRBJ2-5; D uncertain. This CDR3 is built from 15 residues. Germline lookup yields CDR1 SNHLY and CDR2 FYNNEI. Deletions cut 0 bases from V and 3 bases from J, with 11 bases between.

The chain carries TRBV13 and TRBJ1-6; D possibly corresponds to TRBD1 (6 bases). Germline V lookup: CDR1 PRHDT, CDR2 FYEKMQ (reference sequence). The CDR3 contains 14 residues. With 5 bases removed from V and 9 bases from J, the gap between germline ends came to 14 bases. The CDR3, as DNA: TGTGCCAGCAGCAAGAGGACAGATATTTCACCCCTCCACTTT. It is translated as CASSKRTDISPLHF.

The chain employs TRBV19 and TRBJ1-4, with TRBD1 matching over 11 bases. The length of the CDR3 is 18 residues. V was clipped by 8 bases and J by 2 bases; unmatched bases: 13. Germline V gives CDR1 LNHDA, CDR2 SQIVND (reference sequence). The CDR3 here is CASLPRGGQGATNEKLFF. CDR3 DNA: TGTGCCAGTCTCCCCCGCGGCGGACAGGGGGCGACTAATGAAAAACTGTTTTTT.

This chain connects TRBV19 to TRBJ1-2; D unresolved. V lost 3 bases to trimming and J lost 5 bases, with 10 bases between them. The CDR3 sequence is 13 residues long. Germline-derived CDR1 and CDR2 are LNHDA and SQIVND (reference sequence). CDR3 coding DNA: TGTGCCAGTAGTATGCGCCAACTGTATGGCTACACCTTC. Translated: CASSMRQLYGYTF. Using reference TRBV19 and TRBJ1-2 for the parts outside the CDR3, the full variable domain is DGGITQSPKYLFRKEGQNVTLSCEQNLNHDAMYWYRQDPGQGLRLIYYSQIVNDFQKGDIAEGYSVSREKKESFPLTVTSAQKNPTAFYLCASSMRQLYGYTFGSGTRLTVV.

The chain couples TRBV3-1 (or the pseudogene TRBV3-2) to TRBJ1-5; 9 positions match TRBD1. V shed 1 base and J 2 bases; nucleotides not matched to a gene: 12. Germline V lookup: CDR1 LGHDT, CDR2 YNNKEL (reference sequence). The CDR3 extends over 19 amino acids. The CDR3 bases are TGTGCCAGCAGCCAAGGACTTACAGGGGGCGCATCGGGCAATCAGCCCCAGCATTTT. Its protein is CASSQGLTGGASGNQPQHF.

The rearrangement joins TRBV6-6 to TRBJ1-1; D is uncertain. The CDR3 extends over 12 amino acids. Trimming pared 7 bases from V and 6 bases from J, leaving 12 bases between. The germline gives CDR1 MNHNY, CDR2 SVGAGI (reference sequence). The CDR3 protein is CASTLPGSEAFF. Here the CDR3 DNA reads TGTGCCAGCACTTTACCGGGATCTGAAGCTTTCTTT.

V usage is TRBV4-2 and J usage is TRBJ1-6, with D perhaps matching TRBD1 (6 bases). This CDR3 has 15 residues. V was cut by 2 bases and J by 8 bases, with 13 bases left in between. Germline V CDR1 and CDR2: LGHNA, YNFKEQ. The CDR3 coding sequence is TGTGCCAGCAGCCAAAACAGGCAGGGGCATTCACCCCTCCACTTT. It codes for CASSQNRQGHSPLHF.